This T cell receptor beta chain was profiled in a study of graft-versus-host responses after intestinal transplantation. By proportion, this clone is medium-sized. The CDR3 totals 12 residues. Looked up from germline, CDR1 is SGHNT and CDR2 is YYREEE (reference sequence). Trimming left V 4 bases short and J 3 bases short, with 8 bases between. TCRdb's copy holds only in-frame clones and misses some; the assay was immunoSEQ multiplex PCR. In the table there are over 5,000 clones, 25% of which are singletons. Proliferating responders of the CD3+CD4+ and CD3+CD8+ phenotypes with low CFSE were sorted after the reaction. Study outcomes and limitations: Peak circulating GvH clone levels tracked with early post-transplant HvG declines.

Sample: alloreactive CD4+ T cells from a mixed lymphocyte reaction culture, taken before transplantation. Indicated subset: CFSE-low proliferating T cells sorted from roughly 6-day pre-transplant mixed lymphocyte reaction (GvH or HvG direction). The TCR sequence derives from a human patient who was an organ donor for intestinal transplantation. The chain combines TRBV5-4 with TRBJ2-7; the D gene is possibly TRBD1 (6 bases). The CDR3, as DNA: TGTGCCAGCAGCCGGGACAACTACGAGCAGTACTTC. Amino acid sequence: CASSRDNYEQYF.